This TCR beta chain was obtained from a study of cytotoxic CD8 clonotypes in ibrutinib-treated CLL. Across the study: Collecting the response samples happened after a median 12 months of treatment, with a range of 6 to 36. The samples contained 260,000 or so productive templates on average. They also contained an average of approximately 100,000 productive rearrangements. Broader study findings: Public clonotypes (which were uncommon) either contracted or remained stable on treatment. Circulating CD8+ T-cell counts were tracked by baseline clonality, which exceeded that of age-matched healthy donors.

The data were produced by immunoSEQ multiplex PCR, yet TCRdb's version contains in-frame clones alone and is incomplete. Counted here are fewer than 90,000 clones, about 86% occurring once; the ten biggest clones make up over 5%. On this clone: The antigen remains undetermined.

The specimen comprised PBMCs, sampled before ibrutinib treatment. This receptor was taken from a human donor with chronic lymphocytic leukemia.

The CDR3 DNA sequence: TGTGCCAGCAGCTCGGACGGGGCCGAGCAGTACTTC. Encoded protein: CASSSDGAEQYF. The V call is TRBV5-4, the J call TRBJ2-7; D could derive from TRBD1 or TRBD2 (5 bases each). Germline CDR1 and CDR2: SGHNT and YYREEE (reference sequence). The CDR3 is made up of 12 amino acids. Trimming took off 3 bases at V and 6 bases at J, with 10 bases between the two ends.